This entry is about one TCR beta chain. Its specificity is unknown. Assay: immunoSEQ multiplex PCR; the TCRdb copy retains only in-frame clones and omits some. The table records more than 55,000 clones, about 87% of them present only once. Prior autoimmune disease or systemic immunosuppression barred patients. This record comes from a study of OX40 agonist ivuxolimab in advanced cancers. Study-level background: The mean age was 60 years, ranging from 23 to 79, with less than 90% of participants male.

Deletions cut 5 bases from V and 4 bases from J, with 11 bases between. Germline CDR1 is MDHEN and CDR2 is SYDVKM. The CDR3 loop spans 13 amino acids. The study's findings and limits: The work left the antigen specificity of expanded peripheral T cells undetermined. Normalized T-cell clonal expansion was also low in some nonresponders.

V usage is TRBV28 and J usage is TRBJ1-2; no reliable D call. The specimen was CD4+ or CD8+ T cells sorted from blood, collected in a trial of the OX40 agonist ivuxolimab. The sequence came from an adult with an advanced solid tumor such as melanoma, head and neck, liver or kidney cancer. The CDR3 DNA is TGTGCCAGCAGTCCGTCAGAGCTCTATGGCTACACCTTC. As protein: CASSPSELYGYTF.